This T cell receptor (beta chain) was documented in a study of PD-1 blockade in classical Hodgkin lymphoma. Study-level points and caveats: It was CD4+ TCR diversity, not CD8+, that rose significantly by C4D1.

TCRdb keeps only in-frame clones here, not all; method: immunoSEQ multiplex PCR. The top ten clones hold around 0.79% of a sample with 25,000 to 35,000 clones, around 80% of them seen once. With 0 bases removed from V and 4 bases from J, the gap between germline ends came to 13 bases. Germline V CDR1 and CDR2: MNHEY, SVGAGI. The CDR3 sequence is 15 residues long. Regarding time point: cycle 4 day 1 (C4D1), after more than five weeks of nivolumab. Every patient experienced relapse after autologous stem cell transplantation, and brentuximab vedotin exposure varied. Thawed PBMCs were the source of CD4+ T cells, purified by magnetic negative selection. Complete response, partial response or progressive disease constituted the best responses recorded. About this clone: What it recognizes is unknown.

This TCR was recovered from a human donor with classical Hodgkin lymphoma. This material consisted of CD4+ T cells from blood, taken before the fourth cycle of nivolumab. V gene TRBV6-5 combines with J gene TRBJ2-7; D perhaps matches TRBD2 (6 bases). This chain's CDR3 is CASSYSWRGDYEQYF. The CDR3 region has the DNA TGTGCCAGCAGTTACTCGTGGAGGGGCGATTACGAGCAGTACTTC.